This is a list of T cell receptor beta chains from one sample in a study of vaccination effects on CD4 cells after COVID-19. Their antigens remain unidentified. TCRdb's table, derived via immunoSEQ multiplex PCR, lists solely in-frame clones and lacks some. Of around 40,000 clones listed, 55% to 80% are singletons. This sample comprised CD4+ T cells from PBMCs cultured without peptide, obtained before COVID-19 vaccination. Source of these receptors: a human donor who received a COVID-19 vaccine. CDR3s include the opening cysteine and the closing phenylalanine or tryptophan. A D gene is named only where the DNA matches it firmly. Rows may omit the clone size; those that give it use once, few, many or a size class.

length: 13; size: NA; J: TRBJ1-3; V: TRBV10-3; D: NA; DNA: TGTGCCATCAAGCCGGTAGACGGAAACACCATATATTTT; CDR3: CAIKPVDGNTIYF
length: 14; size: NA; J: TRBJ2-7; V: TRBV5-6; D: NA; DNA: TGTGCCAGCCTGATTTTGGATTCCCCCTACGAGCAGTACTTC; CDR3: CASLILDSPYEQYF
length: 18; size: NA; J: TRBJ1-2; V: TRBV5-4; D: NA; DNA: TGTGCCAGCAGCTCAGGGTACAGGGCGGGAAGTCCTAACTATGGCTACACCTTC; CDR3: CASSSGYRAGSPNYGYTF
length: 13; size: NA; J: TRBJ1-5; V: TRBV6-5; D: NA; DNA: TGTGCCAGCAGGTCGGACAGCGCTCAGCCCCAGCATTTT; CDR3: CASRSDSAQPQHF
length: 16; size: NA; J: TRBJ2-7; V: TRBV3-1/TRBV3-2; D: NA; DNA: TGTGCCAGCAGCCAAGAGAGCAGCGGGCTCTACTACGAGCAGTACTTC; CDR3: CASSQESSGLYYEQYF
length: 15; size: NA; J: TRBJ2-7; V: TRBV11-1; D: TRBD1; DNA: TGTGCCAGCAGCTTATGGACAGGGGGCAACGACGAGCAGTACTTC; CDR3: CASSLWTGGNDEQYF
length: 14; size: NA; J: TRBJ1-1; V: TRBV6-1; D: NA; DNA: TGTGCCAGCAGTGAGGGGTTGGAGAACACTGAAGCTTTCTTT; CDR3: CASSEGLENTEAFF
length: 14; size: NA; J: TRBJ2-7; V: TRBV28; D: NA; DNA: TGTGCCAGTCGAACAGCAGGGACATCCTACGAGCAGTACTTC; CDR3: CASRTAGTSYEQYF
length: 14; size: NA; J: TRBJ1-6; V: TRBV15; D: TRBD1; DNA: TGTGCCACCAGCCGAAGGACAGGCGGGTCACCCCTCCACTTT; CDR3: CATSRRTGGSPLHF
length: 14; size: few; J: TRBJ1-2; V: TRBV5-4; D: NA; DNA: TGTGCCAGCAGCCCAAGACTGGTTAACTATGGCTACACCTTC; CDR3: CASSPRLVNYGYTF
length: 16; size: NA; J: TRBJ2-6; V: TRBV5-1; D: NA; DNA: TGCGCCAGCAGCTCAACAACCGTTTCTGGGGCCAACGTCCTGACTTTC; CDR3: CASSSTTVSGANVLTF
length: 15; size: NA; J: TRBJ1-5; V: TRBV28; D: NA; DNA: TGTGCCAGCATCTTAGGGGGGGTACTCAATCAGCCCCAGCATTTT; CDR3: CASILGGVLNQPQHF
length: 15; size: NA; J: TRBJ2-7; V: TRBV5-1; D: NA; DNA: TGCGCCAGCAGCCTGGTTGGGGGCTTCTCCTACGAGCAGTACTTC; CDR3: CASSLVGGFSYEQYF
length: 11; size: NA; J: TRBJ2-3; V: TRBV12-3/TRBV12-4; D: NA; DNA: TGTGCCAGCAGGGGTGGTAGGACGCAGTATTTT; CDR3: CASRGGRTQYF
length: 15; size: once; J: TRBJ2-1; V: TRBV6-6; D: NA; DNA: TGTGCCAGCAGGGCCGATAGCGGAGCATACAATGAGCAGTTCTTC; CDR3: CASRADSGAYNEQFF
length: 14; size: few; J: TRBJ1-2; V: TRBV9; D: NA; DNA: TGTGCCAGCAGCGTAGATAGGCTTCAGGATGGCTACACCTTC; CDR3: CASSVDRLQDGYTF
length: 13; size: NA; J: TRBJ2-2; V: TRBV27; D: NA; DNA: TGTGCCAGCAGCCTCGCGAACACCGGGGAGCTGTTTTTT; CDR3: CASSLANTGELFF
length: 14; size: NA; J: TRBJ2-5; V: TRBV19; D: NA; DNA: TGTGCCAGTGCCATGCAGACCTTGGAGGAGACCCAGTACTTC; CDR3: CASAMQTLEETQYF
length: 17; size: NA; J: TRBJ2-1; V: TRBV4-2; D: TRBD2; DNA: TGTGCCAGCAGCCATGACCCGACTAGCGGGGGGTACAATGAGCAGTTCTTC; CDR3: CASSHDPTSGGYNEQFF
length: 13; size: few; J: TRBJ2-5; V: TRBV10-3; D: NA; DNA: TGTGCCATCAGTGGGAACAGTCAAGAGACCCAGTACTTC; CDR3: CAISGNSQETQYF
length: 15; size: few; J: TRBJ2-1; V: TRBV6-4; D: TRBD1; DNA: TGTGCCAGCAGTGTACAGGGGTCTTCCTACAATGAGCAGTTCTTC; CDR3: CASSVQGSSYNEQFF
length: 18; size: NA; J: TRBJ2-1; V: TRBV11-3; D: TRBD1; DNA: TGTGCCAGCAGCCCGCAGCCCCATGACAGGGCAAGGAACAATGAGCAGTTCTTC; CDR3: CASSPQPHDRARNNEQFF